A selection of T cell receptor beta chains follows, all from one sample in a study of blood T cell repertoires in COVID-19. The table came from immunoSEQ multiplex PCR; TCRdb's copy has only in-frame clones and leaves some out. This table has fewer than 350,000 clones, 88% appearing once. The sequenced material came from PBMCs or T cells enriched from blood (not recorded which). These receptors were taken from a woman in her sixties in a cohort exposed to, infected with or recovered from COVID-19 (not recorded which). The CDR3 runs from the conserved cysteine through the conserved F or W. Each record gives: CDR3 protein, CDR3 DNA, J gene, D gene, V gene, clone size. The D gene is left open where the match is weak. Rows give clone size only sometimes, using once, few, many, or a class for an expanded clone.

CDR3aa: CASSYLDLSEQYF; CDR3nt: TGTGCCAGCAGTTACCTGGACTTGTCCGAGCAGTACTTC; j_gene: TRBJ2-7; d_gene: .; v_gene: TRBV6-2/TRBV6-3; abundance: .
CDR3aa: CASSQDDRSLPSTDTQYF; CDR3nt: TGCGCCAGCAGCCAAGATGACAGGTCCCTTCCTAGCACAGATACGCAGTATTTT; j_gene: TRBJ2-3; d_gene: .; v_gene: TRBV4-1; abundance: .
CDR3aa: CASSRTPPSGSGDEQYF; CDR3nt: TGTGCCAGCAGCCGAACCCCGCCCAGCGGGAGCGGAGACGAGCAGTACTTC; j_gene: TRBJ2-7; d_gene: TRBD2; v_gene: TRBV4-2; abundance: .
CDR3aa: CASRTGQGRETQYF; CDR3nt: TGTGCCAGCAGGACGGGACAGGGGAGGGAGACCCAGTACTTC; j_gene: TRBJ2-5; d_gene: TRBD1; v_gene: TRBV28; abundance: .
CDR3aa: CASGHLRDRSSGNTIYF; CDR3nt: TGTGCTAGTGGTCACCTCCGGGACAGGAGCTCTGGAAACACCATATATTTT; j_gene: TRBJ1-3; d_gene: TRBD1; v_gene: TRBV12-5; abundance: .
CDR3aa: CASSSPDRGYGKLFF; CDR3nt: TGTGCCAGCAGTTCTCCTGACAGGGGGTACGGAAAACTGTTTTTT; j_gene: TRBJ1-4; d_gene: TRBD1; v_gene: TRBV28; abundance: .
CDR3aa: CASSLGGQGSNQPQHF; CDR3nt: TGTGCCAGCAGCCTCGGGGGACAGGGTAGCAATCAGCCCCAGCATTTT; j_gene: TRBJ1-5; d_gene: TRBD1; v_gene: TRBV5-4; abundance: .
CDR3aa: CASSADREKKPQHF; CDR3nt: TGTGCCAGCAGTGCCGACAGGGAAAAGAAGCCCCAGCATTTT; j_gene: TRBJ1-5; d_gene: TRBD1; v_gene: TRBV28; abundance: once
CDR3aa: CAWEGGGGFGSYGYTF; CDR3nt: TGTGCCTGGGAAGGCGGAGGGGGCTTCGGGAGCTATGGCTACACCTTC; j_gene: TRBJ1-2; d_gene: TRBD1; v_gene: TRBV30; abundance: .
CDR3aa: CASNKGVVGELFF; CDR3nt: TGTGCCAGCAATAAGGGGGTCGTGGGGGAGCTGTTTTTT; j_gene: TRBJ2-2; d_gene: .; v_gene: TRBV28; abundance: .
CDR3aa: CASSWAGGYYEQYF; CDR3nt: TGTGCCAGCAGTTGGGCAGGGGGGTACTACGAGCAGTACTTC; j_gene: TRBJ2-7; d_gene: .; v_gene: TRBV28; abundance: .
CDR3aa: CASSLDRAYEQYF; CDR3nt: TGTGCCAGCAGCTTAGACAGGGCCTACGAGCAGTACTTC; j_gene: TRBJ2-7; d_gene: .; v_gene: TRBV11-2; abundance: few
CDR3aa: CASSVAPGTSGRGLETQYF; CDR3nt: TGTGCCAGCAGCGTAGCTCCGGGGACTAGCGGGAGAGGGTTAGAGACCCAGTACTTC; j_gene: TRBJ2-5; d_gene: TRBD2; v_gene: TRBV9; abundance: .
CDR3aa: CASSVAGEQYF; CDR3nt: TGTGCCAGCAGTGTAGCGGGCGAGCAGTACTTC; j_gene: TRBJ2-7; d_gene: TRBD2; v_gene: TRBV28; abundance: .
CDR3aa: CASSWRQGARNQPQHF; CDR3nt: TGTGCCAGCAGTTGGCGACAGGGGGCGCGCAATCAGCCCCAGCATTTT; j_gene: TRBJ1-5; d_gene: TRBD1; v_gene: TRBV6-6; abundance: few
CDR3aa: CASTFPRTSKWYEQYF; CDR3nt: TGTGCCAGCACCTTCCCAAGGACTAGCAAATGGTACGAGCAGTACTTC; j_gene: TRBJ2-7; d_gene: TRBD2; v_gene: TRBV27; abundance: once
CDR3aa: CASGLDPDNEQFF; CDR3nt: TGTGCTAGTGGTTTGGACCCGGACAATGAGCAGTTCTTC; j_gene: TRBJ2-1; d_gene: .; v_gene: TRBV12-5; abundance: .
CDR3aa: CASSHPLDRPAGLFF; CDR3nt: TGCGCCAGCAGTCACCCCCTGGACAGGCCGGCAGGTCTGTTTTTT; j_gene: TRBJ2-2; d_gene: TRBD1; v_gene: TRBV23-1; abundance: .
CDR3aa: CASSPRGQGAPNEKLFF; CDR3nt: TGTGCCAGCTCACCACGCGGACAGGGGGCGCCTAATGAAAAACTGTTTTTT; j_gene: TRBJ1-4; d_gene: TRBD1; v_gene: TRBV18; abundance: .
CDR3aa: CASRQGAPNQPQHF; CDR3nt: TGCGCCAGCAGGCAGGGGGCCCCCAATCAGCCCCAGCATTTT; j_gene: TRBJ1-5; d_gene: TRBD1; v_gene: TRBV5-1; abundance: once
CDR3aa: CASSLTGGDVYEQYF; CDR3nt: TGTGCCAGCTCACTAACAGGGGGCGACGTTTACGAGCAGTACTTC; j_gene: TRBJ2-7; d_gene: TRBD1; v_gene: TRBV18; abundance: .
CDR3aa: CASSSGAGTSGRDTQYF; CDR3nt: TGTGCCAGTAGTAGTGGCGCCGGGACTAGCGGGAGAGATACGCAGTATTTT; j_gene: TRBJ2-3; d_gene: TRBD2; v_gene: TRBV19; abundance: .
CDR3aa: CASSRGSEQFF; CDR3nt: TGTGCCAGCAGTAGAGGGTCTGAGCAGTTCTTC; j_gene: TRBJ2-1; d_gene: .; v_gene: TRBV12-3/TRBV12-4; abundance: .
CDR3aa: CASSSLIETSGPSTDTQYF; CDR3nt: TGTGCCAGCAGCAGTCTAATAGAGACTAGCGGGCCTAGCACAGATACGCAGTATTTT; j_gene: TRBJ2-3; d_gene: .; v_gene: TRBV21-1; abundance: .
CDR3aa: CASSRQYSSSYNEQFF; CDR3nt: TGTGCCAGCAGCCGCCAGTACAGCAGCTCCTACAATGAGCAGTTCTTC; j_gene: TRBJ2-1; d_gene: .; v_gene: TRBV7-3; abundance: once
CDR3aa: CASSQARGENEKLFF; CDR3nt: TGTGCCAGCAGCCAAGCCAGGGGAGAGAATGAAAAACTGTTTTTT; j_gene: TRBJ1-4; d_gene: .; v_gene: TRBV3-1/TRBV3-2; abundance: once
CDR3aa: CATSEPTGGDTDTQYF; CDR3nt: TGTGCCACCAGTGAACCGACAGGGGGTGACACAGATACGCAGTATTTT; j_gene: TRBJ2-3; d_gene: TRBD1; v_gene: TRBV24-1; abundance: .
CDR3aa: CATSRDFSRHSVANTGELFF; CDR3nt: TGTGCCACCAGCAGAGATTTTTCCCGCCATAGCGTGGCGAACACCGGGGAGCTGTTTTTT; j_gene: TRBJ2-2; d_gene: .; v_gene: TRBV15; abundance: .
CDR3aa: CAWSVRGASYNSPLHF; CDR3nt: TGTGCCTGGAGTGTACGCGGGGCCTCCTATAATTCACCCCTCCACTTT; j_gene: TRBJ1-6; d_gene: .; v_gene: TRBV30; abundance: .
CDR3aa: CASRKDSGAYEQYF; CDR3nt: TGCGCCAGCAGAAAGGACTCAGGAGCCTACGAGCAGTACTTC; j_gene: TRBJ2-7; d_gene: .; v_gene: TRBV5-1; abundance: .
CDR3aa: CASRTPIKNYGYTF; CDR3nt: TGTGCCAGTAGGACACCAATCAAGAACTATGGCTACACCTTC; j_gene: TRBJ1-2; d_gene: .; v_gene: TRBV19; abundance: .